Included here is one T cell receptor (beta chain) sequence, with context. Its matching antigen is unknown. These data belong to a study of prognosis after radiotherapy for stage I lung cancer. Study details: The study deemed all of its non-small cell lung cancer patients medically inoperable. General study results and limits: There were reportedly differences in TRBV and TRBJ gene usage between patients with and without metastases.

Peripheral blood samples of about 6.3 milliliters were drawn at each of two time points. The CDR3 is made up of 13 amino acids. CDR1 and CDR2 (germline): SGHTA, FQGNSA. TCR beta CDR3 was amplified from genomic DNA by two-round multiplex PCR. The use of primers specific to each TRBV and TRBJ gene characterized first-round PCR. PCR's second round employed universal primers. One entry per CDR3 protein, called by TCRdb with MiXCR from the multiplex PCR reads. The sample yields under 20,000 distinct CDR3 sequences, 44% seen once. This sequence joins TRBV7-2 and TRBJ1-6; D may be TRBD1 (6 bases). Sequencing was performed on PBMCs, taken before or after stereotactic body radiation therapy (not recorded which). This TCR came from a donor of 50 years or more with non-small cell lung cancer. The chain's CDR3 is CEGSLSGDSPLHF. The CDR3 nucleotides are TGTGAAGGCAGCTTATCAGGGGATTCACCCCTCCACTTT. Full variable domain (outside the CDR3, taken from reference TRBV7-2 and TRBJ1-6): GAGVSQSPSNKVTEKGKDVELRCDPISGHTALYWYRQSLGQGLEFLIYFQGNSAPDKSGLPSDRFSAERTGGSVSTLTIQRTQQEDSAVYLCEGSLSGDSPLHFGNGTRLTVT.